These 25 T cell receptor beta chains came from one sample sequenced in a study of shared T cell receptors in the human thymus (dated by TCRdb to the early 2020s). Library prep was done by the immunoSEQ multiplex PCR assay. Drawn from immuneACCESS, this table holds only the in-frame rearrangements with V and J called that TCRdb kept. Clones are partly lost; checked studies trace under half to an unresolved V gene and leave the rest unexplained. Counted in this sample were under 700,000 clones; approximately 78% of them appeared once. In total, the top ten clones hold 0.013% of the sample. The sample also formed part of further work on human thymus T cells.

Sequenced material: thymocytes. The receptor source for this set is a boy under two years old with a congenital heart defect. Donor details come from another sample of the same person, matched by shared clones.

This clone came up a few times. In nucleotides, the CDR3 is TGTGCCAGCAGCCAACTGGGCCCTGGGGCCAACGTCCTGACTTTC. Encoded protein: CASSQLGPGANVLTF. The genes are TRBV4-2 and TRBJ2-6, with unresolved D. Germline lookup yields CDR1 LGHNA and CDR2 YNFKEQ. The CDR3 spans 15 residues. The V gene lost 2 bases and the J gene lost 2 bases, with 7 bases spanning the gap.

The chain employs TRBV28 and TRBJ1-1; D is unclear. The germline V and J ends were trimmed by 5 bases and 1 base, with 11 bases remaining between them. CDR3 length: 14 residues. The germline V gene encodes CDR1 MDHEN and CDR2 SYDVKM. In nucleotides, the CDR3 is TGTGCCAGCAGTCCCCCCAACAGGAACACTGAAGCTTTCTTT. This gives the protein CASSPPNRNTEAFF.

The chain joins TRBV15 to TRBJ1-4; TRBD1 aligns across 7 bases. The CDR3 loop spans 14 amino acids. V lost 7 bases and J lost 0; bases outside the gene matches: 2. Germline V gene data show CDR1 as LNHNV and CDR2 as YYDKDF (reference sequence). The CDR3 nucleotides read TGTGCCACCACTGGACAGGCAACTAATGAAAAACTGTTTTTT. Its translation is CATTGQATNEKLFF. Full variable domain (missing parts from reference TRBV15 and TRBJ1-4): DAMVIQNPRYQVTQFGKPVTLSCSQTLNHNVMYWYQQKSSQAPKLLFHYYDKDFNNEADTPDNFQSRRPNTSFCFLDIRSPGLGDTAMYLCATTGQATNEKLFFGSGTQLSVL.

This clone was found a few times. The chain joins TRBV28 to TRBJ2-5; TRBD1 is a possible D gene (6 bases). This CDR3 has 13 residues. Germline-derived CDR1 and CDR2 are MDHEN and SYDVKM. V was trimmed by 8 bases and J by 0 bases, leaving 10 bases between them. The CDR3 DNA reads as TGTGCCAGCCAGGGGACCCACCAAGAGACCCAGTACTTC. It yields the protein CASQGTHQETQYF.

This rearrangement joins TRBV7-8 to TRBJ1-1; D is undetermined. Trimming cost V 1 base and J 3 bases, with 9 bases left between them. Germline V gives CDR1 SGHVS, CDR2 FQNEAQ. The length of the CDR3 is 14 residues. CDR3 loop: CASSLEAGDTEAFF. The CDR3 nucleotides read TGTGCCAGCAGCTTAGAGGCCGGGGACACTGAAGCTTTCTTT.

This chain joins TRBV4-3 and TRBJ1-2; D is unclear. The CDR3 loop spans 16 amino acids. Deletions cut 0 bases from V and 0 bases from J, with 11 bases between. Germline CDR1 LGHNA, CDR2 YSLEER. The CDR3 protein is CASSQDQSLANYGYTF. CDR3 bases: TGCGCCAGCAGCCAAGATCAGAGTCTAGCTAACTATGGCTACACCTTC.

The rearrangement joins TRBV6-1 to TRBJ2-6; D may be TRBD2 (7 bases). V was trimmed by 4 bases and J by 4 bases, leaving 17 bases between them. CDR3 size: 17 residues. Germline assignment: CDR1 MNHNS and CDR2 SASEGT. The CDR3 loop reads CASSGGGGGSGANVLTF. For the CDR3, the DNA is TGTGCCAGCAGTGGAGGGGGGGGAGGATCCGGGGCCAACGTCCTGACTTTC.

The chain joins TRBV25-1 to TRBJ2-7; perhaps TRBD2 as D (5 bases). V lost 2 bases and J 5 bases, leaving 22 bases between the germline ends. Per germline, CDR1 MGHDK and CDR2 SYGVNS. This CDR3 has 17 residues. The DNA of the CDR3 is TGTGCCAGCAGTGAAGAACCGCTAGCCGCCCCCCTGCACGAGCAGTACTTC. Its translation is CASSEEPLAAPLHEQYF.

The J gene is TRBJ2-1, the V gene TRBV9; TRBD1 matches at 9 bases. Per germline, CDR1 SGDLS and CDR2 YYNGEE. The CDR3 sequence is 16 residues long. The V and J ends lost 0 bases and 3 bases, in that order; junction bases with no gene match: 4. This CDR3 is CASSVGGTGHYNEQFF. The CDR3 DNA is TGTGCCAGCAGCGTAGGAGGGACAGGGCACTACAATGAGCAGTTCTTC.

This chain uses TRBV29-1 with TRBJ1-2; 7 nucleotides line up with TRBD1. Germline CDR1 is SQVTM and CDR2 is ANQGSEA. V lost 6 bases to trimming and J lost 8 bases; unmatched junction nucleotides: 9. The length of the CDR3 is 12 residues. The CDR3 loop reads CSVPTGTRGYTF. The DNA of the CDR3 is TGCAGCGTACCGACAGGGACGCGAGGCTACACCTTC.

The chain has TRBV15 and TRBJ2-7, with 7 positions matching TRBD2. Germline CDR1 LNHNV, CDR2 YYDKDF (reference sequence). V trimming: 4 bases; J trimming: 2 bases; junction bases outside the gene matches: 5. The CDR3 has 14 residues. CDR3 loop: CATSIREGTYEQYF. The CDR3 DNA is TGTGCCACCAGCATCAGGGAGGGGACCTACGAGCAGTACTTC.

This chain connects TRBV4-1 to TRBJ1-3; 9 nucleotides align to TRBD1. This CDR3 comprises 16 residues. The germline CDR1 and CDR2 sequences are MGHRA and YSYEKL. V was pared by 5 bases and J by 3 bases, with 8 bases of the junction left unmatched. The CDR3, as DNA: TGCGCCAGCAGCAAAGGGACAGGGCAGGTTGGAAACACCATATATTTT. Residues: CASSKGTGQVGNTIYF.

This clone was counted a few times. The gene calls are TRBV29-1 and TRBJ2-7; 12 positions match TRBD1. Germline lookup yields CDR1 SQVTM and CDR2 ANQGSEA. V gave up 2 bases and J gave up 6 bases; unmatched junction bases: 5. CDR3 length equals 14 residues. CDR3 in amino acids: CSVETGTGGGEQYF. The CDR3 DNA reads as TGCAGCGTTGAAACCGGGACAGGGGGCGGCGAGCAGTACTTC.

In this sample, this clone turned up once. The chain has TRBV4-1 and TRBJ2-2; 7 nucleotides line up with TRBD2. CDR3 length equals 17 residues. V lost 0 bases, J lost 5 bases, and 9 bases stayed unmatched. Germline CDR1 and CDR2: MGHRA and YSYEKL. The CDR3 reads CASSQEWGRAPTGELFF. For the CDR3, the DNA is TGCGCCAGCAGCCAAGAATGGGGGAGGGCCCCGACCGGGGAGCTGTTTTTT.

This rearrangement joins TRBV6-1 to TRBJ2-3; the D gene is possibly TRBD1 (6 bases). The germline V gene has CDR1 MNHNS and CDR2 SASEGT. The V end lost 3 bases, the J end lost 4 bases, and 17 bases lay between the germline ends. The CDR3 is 16 amino acids. The CDR3 protein is CASSEGARRGADTQYF. CDR3 coding DNA: TGTGCCAGCAGTGAGGGGGCCCGTCGAGGAGCAGATACGCAGTATTTT.

The rearrangement links TRBV5-1 to TRBJ1-2; TRBD1 agrees at 10 bases. Trimming at V came to 0 bases and at J to 4 bases, leaving 3 bases not matched to a gene. Looked up from germline, CDR1 is SGHRS and CDR2 is YFSETQ. The CDR3 extends over 15 amino acids. The CDR3 nucleotides read TGCGCCAGCAGCTTGGTGGGACAGGGGATCTATGGCTACACCTTC. Translation gives CASSLVGQGIYGYTF.

This clone appeared once. This chain uses TRBV27 with TRBJ1-1; no firm D call. The CDR3 is 15 amino acids. Germline loops: CDR1 MNHEY, CDR2 SMNVEV (reference sequence). Deletions cut 6 bases from V and 1 base from J, with 15 bases between. In DNA, the CDR3 is TGTGCCAGCAGACCGACGGCACGGGGGAACACTGAAGCTTTCTTT. Protein product: CASRPTARGNTEAFF.

This rearrangement joins TRBV11-2 to TRBJ1-1; TRBD1 matches at 8 bases. The germline CDR1 and CDR2 sequences are SGHAT and FQNNGV. The trim removed 2 bases at V and 2 bases at J, leaving 13 bases unmatched. The CDR3 has 18 residues. This CDR3 is CASSLLPGTGRRNTEAFF. Here the CDR3 DNA reads TGTGCCAGCAGCTTACTCCCTGGGACAGGTAGACGAAACACTGAAGCTTTCTTT. The variable domain in full, completed from reference TRBV11-2 and TRBJ1-1, reads EAGVAQSPRYKIIEKRQSVAFWCNPISGHATLYWYQQILGQGPKLLIQFQNNGVVDDSQLPKDRFSAERLKGVDSTLKIQPAKLEDSAVYLCASSLLPGTGRRNTEAFFGQGTRLTVV.

The rearrangement uses TRBV7-8 and TRBJ1-3; possibly TRBD1 for D (5 bases). CDR1 and CDR2 from the germline V gene are SGHVS and FQNEAQ. The CDR3 totals 16 residues. V was pared by 6 bases and J by 1 base, with 16 bases between. CDR3: CASRKNGRASGNTIYF. In DNA form, the CDR3 reads TGTGCCAGCAGGAAAAACGGCAGGGCATCTGGAAACACCATATATTTT.

The chain carries TRBV18 and TRBJ1-4; no firm D call. V dropped 6 bases and J dropped 3 bases, with 11 bases sitting between them. This CDR3 contains 14 residues. Germline CDR1 and CDR2: KGHSH and LQKENI. The CDR3 region is CASSPFPANEKLFF. The CDR3 coding sequence is TGTGCCAGCTCCCCCTTTCCGGCTAATGAAAAACTGTTTTTT.

The chain joins TRBV27 to TRBJ2-1; TRBD1 aligns across 9 bases. The V gene's germline CDR1 is MNHEY and CDR2 SMNVEV (reference sequence). The CDR3 extends over 17 amino acids. The J segment lost 8 bases and the V segment lost 5 bases, leaving 16 bases of the junction unmatched. The CDR3 region has the DNA TGTGCCAGCAGTACCCATACTACAGGGGGCATTAGGTATGAGCAGTTCTTC. This encodes CASSTHTTGGIRYEQFF.

The chain employs TRBV6-1 and TRBJ1-1, with 9 positions matching TRBD1. CDR3 size: 15 residues. Germline CDR1 and CDR2: MNHNS and SASEGT. The trim removed 6 bases at V and 6 bases at J, leaving 11 bases unmatched. CDR3 nucleotides: TGTGCCAGCAGCCCAAGAGACAGGGGGAGGGCTGAAGCTTTCTTT. Amino acid sequence: CASSPRDRGRAEAFF.

V gene TRBV18 combines with J gene TRBJ1-3; TRBD1 matches at 10 bases. The CDR3 runs 14 residues. With 2 bases clipped from V and 7 bases from J, the junction kept 2 bases outside the gene matches. Germline CDR1 is KGHSH and CDR2 is LQKENI. The CDR3 here is CASSPWTGGNTIYF. In DNA, the CDR3 is TGTGCCAGCTCACCATGGACAGGGGGGAACACCATATATTTT.

The sample holds one count of this clone. The J gene is TRBJ1-2, the V gene TRBV30; the match to TRBD1 covers 8 bases. There are 16 residues in the CDR3. From germline, CDR1 is GTSNPN and CDR2 SVGIG (reference sequence). J lost 0 bases, V lost 5 bases, and 11 bases had no gene match. DNA of the CDR3: TGTGCCTGGGTCCCGGGACAGGATCCCTCTAACTATGGCTACACCTTC. Translation: CAWVPGQDPSNYGYTF.

In this sample, this clone turned up a few times. The chain recombines TRBV30 with TRBJ1-4; 7 bases are a match to TRBD1. V lost 1 base to trimming and J lost 4 bases; unmatched junction nucleotides: 6. Germline loops: CDR1 GTSNPN, CDR2 SVGIG (reference sequence). CDR3 length: 15 residues. CDR3 region: CAWSDSGTDNEKLFF. CDR3 nucleotides: TGTGCCTGGAGTGATTCCGGGACAGATAATGAAAAACTGTTTTTT. Full variable domain (rest looked up from reference TRBV30 and TRBJ1-4): SQTIHQWPATLVQPVGSPLSLECTVEGTSNPNLYWYRQAAGRGLQLLFYSVGIGQISSEVPQNLSASRPQDRQFILSSKKLLLSDSGFYLCAWSDSGTDNEKLFFGSGTQLSVL.